This T cell receptor (beta chain) came from a study of T-cell reconstitution after alpha-beta-depleted transplantation in children. Whole-study findings and limits: After transplant, high TCRbeta diversity at day 60 in some patients arose from surviving recipient T cells and thymic progenitors. A year post-transplant, T-cell counts and diversity derived mostly from newly produced T cells.

This clonotype was observed at least ten times. As yet, its antigen is unknown. Unique molecular identifiers were built into the TCRbeta library. Each CDR3 protein is one row after TCRdb ran MiXCR on the PCR reads. The profile shows some 48,000 distinct CDR3 sequences, around 5.9% of them singletons. V shed 5 bases and J shed 2 bases, with 12 bases lying between them. The CDR3 sequence is 14 residues long. Germline loops: CDR1 MNHNS, CDR2 SASEGT. The input for sequencing was PBMCs, mostly from graft donor cells, taken 60 days after TCRalphabeta/CD19-depleted stem cell transplant. The chain couples TRBV6-1 to TRBJ2-5; no clear D gene. The receptor comes from a female patient under 10 years old who had a stem cell transplant for aplastic anemia, so the T cells may come from the graft donor. The CDR3 region has the DNA TGTGCCAGCAGTAAGGACCCTACACAAGAGACCCAGTACTTC. Translation: CASSKDPTQETQYF.